This T cell receptor (beta chain) was identified in a study of T cells in Graves' hyperthyroidism and ophthalmopathy. RNA transcripts served as the template for amplifying TCR beta CDR3 regions. Primed by the HTBI set, a first-round RT-PCR was run on the TCR CDR3. Each CDR3 protein is one row after TCRdb ran MiXCR on the multiplex PCR reads. The table has 40,000 to 65,000 distinct CDR3 sequences, 48% seen once. Findings and caveats of the study: Researchers found most expanded thyroid clonotypes above 0.001 in blood as well.

This clonotype counts as medium-sized. Its antigen is unknown. This CDR3 comprises 11 residues. J gave up 11 bases and V 7 bases, and 8 bases lay outside the gene matches. CDR1 and CDR2 (germline): SQVTM, ANQGSEA. Specimen: blood. This receptor was obtained from a woman aged 45-65 years with Graves' ophthalmopathy. This chain links TRBV29-1 with TRBJ2-1, with 7 bases matching TRBD2. DNA of the CDR3: TGCAGCGAAGGGACTACTCTAAAGCAGTTCTTC. It specifies CSEGTTLKQFF.